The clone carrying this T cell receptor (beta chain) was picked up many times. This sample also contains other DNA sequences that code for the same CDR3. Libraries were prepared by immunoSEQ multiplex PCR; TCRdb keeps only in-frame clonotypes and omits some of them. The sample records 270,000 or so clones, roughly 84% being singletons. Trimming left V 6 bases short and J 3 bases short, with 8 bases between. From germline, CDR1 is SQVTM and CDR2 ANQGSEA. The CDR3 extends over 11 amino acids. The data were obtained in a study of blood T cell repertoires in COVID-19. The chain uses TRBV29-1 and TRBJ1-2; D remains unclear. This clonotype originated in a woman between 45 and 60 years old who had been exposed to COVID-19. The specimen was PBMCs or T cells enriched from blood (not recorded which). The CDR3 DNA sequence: TGCAGCGTGCTCGAGGACTATGGCTACACCTTC. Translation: CSVLEDYGYTF.